Detailed here is one T cell receptor beta chain. Its matching antigen is unknown. The sample comes from a study of OX40 agonist ivuxolimab in advanced cancers. The germline gives CDR1 SEHNR, CDR2 FQNEAQ (reference sequence). V lost 4 bases and J 5 bases, leaving 24 bases between the germline ends. The CDR3 is 18 amino acids. Using immunoSEQ multiplex PCR, the repertoire was profiled, and TCRdb retains in-frame clones only, with some absent. The table records about 38,000 clones, 82% of them present only once. Whole-study findings and limits: Some nonresponders also had low normalized T-cell clonal expansion.

The chain employs TRBV7-9 and TRBJ2-1, with TRBD1 as a possible D gene (6 bases). This receptor was identified in an adult with an advanced solid tumor such as melanoma, head and neck, liver or kidney cancer. Sequencing was performed on CD4+ or CD8+ T cells sorted from blood, taken in a trial of the OX40 agonist ivuxolimab. The CDR3 sequence is CASSSLGAGAIWDNEQFF. The CDR3 nucleotides read TGTGCCAGCAGCTCCCTAGGGGCAGGGGCTATTTGGGACAATGAGCAGTTCTTC. Drawing the rest from reference TRBV7-9 and TRBJ2-1, the complete variable domain is DTGVSQNPRHKITKRGQNVTFRCDPISEHNRLYWYRQTLGQGPEFLTYFQNEAQLEKSRLLSDRFSAERPKGSFSTLEIQRTEQGDSAMYLCASSSLGAGAIWDNEQFFGPGTRLTVL.